This T cell receptor (beta chain) stems from a study of cytomegalovirus exposure and HLA in healthy donors. Background on the study: Of approximately 400 genotyped donors, approximately 84% clustered with self-reported Caucasian donors. General study findings and limits: The authors later found HLA-associated TCR beta chains more clonally expanded than equally common others. Among donors in an Asian-associated ancestry cluster, a later analysis reportedly found fewer N-insertions than the roughly 700-donor mean.

V dropped 4 bases and J dropped 1 base, with 7 bases sitting between them. The CDR3 consists of 12 residues. Germline CDR1 reads SQVTM; CDR2 reads ANQGSEA. The count of this clone is one. What it recognizes is unknown. Researchers ran the PCR with 60 Vbeta and 13 Jbeta primers. TCRdb keeps only in-frame clones here, not all; method: immunoSEQ multiplex PCR. Among approximately 170,000 clones listed, 79% were seen once. The sequencing input was PBMCs. V is TRBV29-1 and J is TRBJ1-1, with D uncertain. The receptor was derived from a woman in her late teens or twenties in good health and CMV-seronegative. The CDR3 region has the DNA TGCAGCGTTGCGGGAGGGAACACTGAAGCTTTCTTT. Its protein product is CSVAGGNTEAFF.